The 27 T cell receptor beta chains below all came from one sample that was sequenced in a study of blood T cell repertoires in COVID-19. Sequencing was performed with immunoSEQ multiplex PCR; in TCRdb, only in-frame clones are kept and a portion is missing. The sample contains 50,000 to 55,000 clones, just over 85% of which appear only once. Source material: peripheral blood. The origin of the receptors is a man aged 65 to 79 with acute or convalescent COVID-19.

This clone has a single count. This chain uses TRBV18 with TRBJ1-1; 7 nucleotides agree with TRBD1. V gave up 6 bases and J gave up 0 bases; unmatched junction bases: 10. Germline CDR1 is KGHSH and CDR2 is LQKENI. The CDR3 has 16 residues. The CDR3: CASSSGQSTLNTEAFF. The CDR3 DNA reads TGTGCCAGCTCCTCGGGACAGTCAACTTTGAACACTGAAGCTTTCTTT.

CDR3 coding DNA: TGTGCCAGCACTCCCGGGGTTCAGCAGTTCTTC. Protein: CASTPGVQQFF. This chain links TRBV6-5 with TRBJ2-1; a possible D gene is TRBD2 (5 bases). The CDR3 is made up of 11 amino acids. Germline values: CDR1 MNHEY, CDR2 SVGAGI. V dropped 7 bases and J dropped 11 bases, with 12 bases sitting between them.

The chain recombines TRBV19 with TRBJ2-5, with 9 bases aligning to TRBD2. The CDR3 is 15 residues long. V was pared by 8 bases and J by 6 bases, with 13 bases of the junction left unmatched. Germline V gene sequence: CDR1 LNHDA, CDR2 SQIVND (reference sequence). CDR3 in amino acids: CASGVAGVNVKTQYF. In DNA form, the CDR3 reads TGTGCCAGTGGGGTAGCGGGAGTGAATGTAAAGACCCAGTACTTC. The full variable domain, completed using reference TRBV19 and TRBJ2-5, is DGGITQSPKYLFRKEGQNVTLSCEQNLNHDAMYWYRQDPGQGLRLIYYSQIVNDFQKGDIAEGYSVSREKKESFPLTVTSAQKNPTAFYLCASGVAGVNVKTQYFGPGTRLLVL.

This sequence joins TRBV29-1 and TRBJ1-2; 7 bases agree with TRBD1. Trimming at V came to 8 bases and at J to 4 bases, leaving 10 bases not matched to a gene. There are 13 residues in the CDR3. Germline V gives CDR1 SQVTM, CDR2 ANQGSEA. In DNA, the CDR3 is TGCAGCACCTCGACAGGGTCCGCCTATGGCTACACCTTC. Amino acid sequence: CSTSTGSAYGYTF. The full variable domain, in which reference TRBV29-1 and TRBJ1-2 provide the parts outside the CDR3, is SAVISQKPSRDICQRGTSLTIQCQVDSQVTMMFWYRQQPGQSLTLIATANQGSEATYESGFVIDKFPISRPNLTFSTLTVSNMSPEDSSIYLCSTSTGSAYGYTFGSGTRLTVV.

The chain carries TRBV7-2 and TRBJ2-2; 7 bases fit TRBD2. The CDR3 has 17 residues. V lost 1 base, J lost 4 bases, and 9 bases stayed unmatched. Germline V gives CDR1 SGHTA, CDR2 FQGNSA. DNA for the CDR3: TGTGCCAGCAGCTTAGGAGCTGCTTCGGGGGGCACCGGGGAGCTGTTTTTT. Amino acid sequence: CASSLGAASGGTGELFF. The full variable domain, rest sourced from reference TRBV7-2 and TRBJ2-2, is GAGVSQSPSNKVTEKGKDVELRCDPISGHTALYWYRQSLGQGLEFLIYFQGNSAPDKSGLPSDRFSAERTGGSVSTLTIQRTQQEDSAVYLCASSLGAASGGTGELFFGEGSRLTVL.

V is TRBV7-3 and J is TRBJ2-1; 7 bases line up with TRBD2. V shed 4 bases and J 2 bases; nucleotides not matched to a gene: 5. The CDR3 is made up of 15 amino acids. Germline V lookup: CDR1 SGHTA, CDR2 FQGTGA. CDR3 sequence (DNA): TGTGCCAGCAGCTCAGCGGGGAGCACCTACAATGAGCAGTTCTTC. Encoded protein: CASSSAGSTYNEQFF.

The genes are TRBV28 and TRBJ1-2, with TRBD1 matching 8 bases. Unmatched junction bases numbered 7, after V lost 3 bases and J lost 4 bases. Germline V gene lookup returns CDR1 MDHEN and CDR2 SYDVKM. The length of the CDR3 is 15 residues. The CDR3 reads CASSLSQGAGYGYTF. The CDR3 coding sequence is TGTGCCAGCAGTTTGAGTCAGGGGGCAGGCTATGGCTACACCTTC.

This clone was seen a single time. V and J are TRBV12-5 and TRBJ2-2; D remains ambiguous. With 5 bases removed from V and 5 bases from J, the gap between germline ends came to 9 bases. Germline V CDR1 and CDR2: LGHNT, FRNRAP. This CDR3 is 13 amino acids long. CDR3 protein: CASGLEVTGELFF. The CDR3 coding sequence is TGTGCTAGTGGTCTAGAAGTTACCGGGGAGCTGTTTTTT.

The chain carries TRBV7-9 and TRBJ2-7; the match to TRBD1 covers 9 bases. The junction had 8 bases not matched to a gene; V was cut back by 5 bases and J by 6 bases. Germline loops: CDR1 SEHNR, CDR2 FQNEAQ (reference sequence). This CDR3 is built from 14 residues. The DNA for the CDR3 is TGTGCCAGCAGCGAGACAGGGGGGCCACTCGAGCAGTACTTC. This translates into CASSETGGPLEQYF.

The genes are TRBV6-5 and TRBJ2-3; TRBD2 matches at 8 bases. V shed 0 bases and J 6 bases; nucleotides not matched to a gene: 8. CDR1 is MNHEY, CDR2 SVGAGI, per germline. This CDR3 is built from 16 residues. CDR3 DNA sequence: TGTGCCAGCAGTTACTCGGGTAGCGGGGTCGGCGATACGCAGTATTTT. Protein product: CASSYSGSGVGDTQYF.

The V and J genes are TRBV11-3 and TRBJ1-1; D is unresolved. V was trimmed by 3 bases and J by 0 bases, leaving 5 bases between them. The CDR3 consists of 13 residues. CDR1 and CDR2 (germline): SGHNT, YENEEA. The CDR3: CASSFTLNTEAFF. The CDR3 coding sequence is TGTGCCAGCAGCTTCACACTGAACACTGAAGCTTTCTTT.

The chain combines TRBV6-5 with TRBJ1-2; 9 nucleotides agree with TRBD1. J lost 1 base, V lost 6 bases, and 6 bases had no gene match. Germline CDR1 is MNHEY and CDR2 is SVGAGI. The CDR3 contains 15 residues. CDR3 region: CASRSPGQGNYGYTF. CDR3 in DNA: TGTGCCAGCAGGTCACCGGGACAGGGTAACTATGGCTACACCTTC.

CDR3 DNA sequence: TGTGCCAGCAGGGACAAGGGGGCTAGTCGGGGCTACACCTTC. Protein: CASRDKGASRGYTF. This chain uses TRBV5-4 with TRBJ1-2; 7 nucleotides agree with TRBD1. The CDR3 totals 14 residues. The germline V gene has CDR1 SGHNT and CDR2 YYREEE (reference sequence). J gave up 8 bases and V 5 bases, and 12 bases lay outside the gene matches.

The chain links TRBV5-1 to TRBJ2-7; D possibly corresponds to TRBD1 (6 bases). The CDR3 loop spans 13 amino acids. V lost 4 bases to trimming and J lost 4 bases, with 12 bases between them. Germline V gives CDR1 SGHRS, CDR2 YFSETQ. Here the CDR3 reads CASSDGTTYEQYF. DNA of the CDR3: TGCGCCAGCAGCGACGGGACAACATACGAGCAGTACTTC.

The chain employs TRBV27 and TRBJ1-5; 8 positions agree with TRBD1. The V segment lost 0 bases and the J segment 6 bases; nucleotides outside the gene matches: 10. The germline CDR1 and CDR2 sequences are MNHEY and SMNVEV (reference sequence). The CDR3 is made up of 17 amino acids. The CDR3 reads CASSLSWRQGASQPQHF. CDR3 bases: TGTGCCAGCAGTTTATCGTGGCGCCAGGGGGCCAGTCAGCCCCAGCATTTT.

The rearrangement links TRBV7-9 to TRBJ2-6; 10 nucleotides line up with TRBD1. V lost 1 base to trimming and J lost 3 bases; unmatched junction nucleotides: 9. The germline CDR1 and CDR2 sequences are SEHNR and FQNEAQ (reference sequence). The CDR3 length is 19 residues. CDR3: CASSLVGTGALYGANVLTF. Written as DNA, the CDR3 is TGTGCCAGCAGCTTAGTTGGGACAGGGGCTTTATATGGGGCCAACGTCCTGACTTTC.

The chain joins TRBV9 to TRBJ2-7; 8 bases fit TRBD2. CDR1 SGDLS and CDR2 YYNGEE come from the germline V gene. The CDR3 spans 17 residues. V trimming: 0 bases; J trimming: 2 bases; junction bases outside the gene matches: 10. The CDR3 bases are TGTGCCAGCAGCGTAGGGGGACCGGGACTAGGGGCCTACGAGCAGTACTTC. Translation: CASSVGGPGLGAYEQYF.

This clone was picked up many times. The J gene is TRBJ1-6, the V gene TRBV4-3; weak D call: TRBD1 (6 bases). CDR3 length: 17 residues. Germline loops: CDR1 LGHNA, CDR2 YSLEER. V was cut by 4 bases and J by 2 bases, with 15 bases left in between. CDR3 sequence (DNA): TGCGCCAGCAGCCCCGGGCGGGCAGGGGCCTATAATTCACCCCTCCACTTT. Translating it yields CASSPGRAGAYNSPLHF.

The chain employs TRBV18 and TRBJ2-2, with TRBD2 as a possible D gene (7 bases). CDR3 length: 15 amino acids. Looked up from germline, CDR1 is KGHSH and CDR2 is LQKENI. Trimming took off 4 bases at V and 7 bases at J, with 16 bases between the two ends. The CDR3 sequence is CASSRTAGAGGELFF. The CDR3 nucleotides read TGTGCCAGCTCACGGACCGCGGGGGCAGGCGGGGAGCTGTTTTTT. The whole variable domain, filled in from reference TRBV18 and TRBJ2-2, reads NAGVMQNPRHLVRRRGQEARLRCSPMKGHSHVYWYRQLPEEGLKFMVYLQKENIIDESGMPKERFSAEFPKEGPSILRIQQVVRGDSAAYFCASSRTAGAGGELFFGEGSRLTVL.

The V call is TRBV5-1, the J call TRBJ2-1, with TRBD2 matching over 7 bases. Germline-derived CDR1 and CDR2 are SGHRS and YFSETQ. V was pared by 3 bases and J by 2 bases, with 2 bases of the junction left unmatched. The CDR3 totals 14 residues. The CDR3 is CASSSSGTYNEQFF. The DNA of the CDR3 is TGCGCCAGCAGCTCGAGCGGGACCTACAATGAGCAGTTCTTC.

V gene TRBV7-9 combines with J gene TRBJ2-1, with 10 nucleotides matching TRBD2. J lost 7 bases, V lost 2 bases, and 11 bases had no gene match. This CDR3 region has 17 residues. CDR1 SEHNR and CDR2 FQNEAQ come from the germline V gene (reference sequence). DNA of the CDR3: TGTGCCAGCAGCTTAACTACTAGCGGGATTGTCTATAATGAGCAGTTCTTC. This sequence encodes CASSLTTSGIVYNEQFF.

The gene calls are TRBV18 and TRBJ2-4, with 9 bases fitting TRBD1. V dropped 5 bases and J dropped 5; count of bases not matched to a gene: 4. The germline V gene has CDR1 KGHSH and CDR2 LQKENI. The CDR3 is 14 residues long. The CDR3 here is CASSIRTGENIQYF. The DNA for the CDR3 is TGTGCCAGCTCAATCCGGACAGGGGAAAACATTCAGTACTTC. Full variable domain (outside the CDR3, taken from reference TRBV18 and TRBJ2-4): NAGVMQNPRHLVRRRGQEARLRCSPMKGHSHVYWYRQLPEEGLKFMVYLQKENIIDESGMPKERFSAEFPKEGPSILRIQQVVRGDSAAYFCASSIRTGENIQYFGAGTRLSVL.

This chain links TRBV27 with TRBJ2-1; D might be TRBD1 (6 bases). This CDR3 region has 19 residues. CDR1 MNHEY and CDR2 SMNVEV come from the germline V gene (reference sequence). Trimming pared 3 bases from V and 3 bases from J, leaving 24 bases between. The DNA of the CDR3 is TGTGCCAGCAGTTTTTCGGTTGCCGCGGCAGGGGCCCTCTACAATGAGCAGTTCTTC. Residues: CASSFSVAAAGALYNEQFF.

The chain employs TRBV5-6 and TRBJ2-2; no reliable D call. The CDR3 runs to 13 residues. The germline V gene encodes CDR1 SGHDT and CDR2 YYEEEE. Deletions cut 2 bases from V and 6 bases from J, with 8 bases between. The CDR3 region is CASSFGLPGELFF. The DNA of the CDR3 is TGTGCCAGCAGCTTTGGGCTACCCGGGGAGCTGTTTTTT.

This chain uses TRBV6-4 with TRBJ2-3, with D maybe TRBD2 (6 bases). Germline CDR1 reads MRHNA; CDR2 reads SNTAGT. Trimming removed 6 bases at V and 0 bases at J, with 13 bases between. The CDR3 is 15 amino acids. CDR3 sequence reads: CASSRDRGSTDTQYF. The CDR3 DNA is TGTGCCAGCAGCCGGGATCGGGGGAGCACAGATACGCAGTATTTT.

V usage is TRBV18 and J usage is TRBJ2-1, with TRBD2 identical over 15 bases. This CDR3 is 15 amino acids long. J gave up 7 bases and V 3 bases, and 1 base lay outside the gene matches. Germline values: CDR1 KGHSH, CDR2 LQKENI. CDR3 sequence reads: CASSPGLAGGNEQFF. The CDR3 nucleotides read TGTGCCAGCTCACCCGGACTAGCGGGAGGGAATGAGCAGTTCTTC.

The J gene is TRBJ2-2, the V gene TRBV4-3, with a tentative D call TRBD2 (5 bases). Deletions cut 0 bases from V and 1 base from J, with 9 bases between. This CDR3 spans 16 amino acids. Looked up from germline, CDR1 is LGHNA and CDR2 is YSLEER. The CDR3 sequence is CASSQEAGVNTGELFF. CDR3 coding DNA: TGCGCCAGCAGCCAAGAAGCCGGGGTGAACACCGGGGAGCTGTTTTTT.